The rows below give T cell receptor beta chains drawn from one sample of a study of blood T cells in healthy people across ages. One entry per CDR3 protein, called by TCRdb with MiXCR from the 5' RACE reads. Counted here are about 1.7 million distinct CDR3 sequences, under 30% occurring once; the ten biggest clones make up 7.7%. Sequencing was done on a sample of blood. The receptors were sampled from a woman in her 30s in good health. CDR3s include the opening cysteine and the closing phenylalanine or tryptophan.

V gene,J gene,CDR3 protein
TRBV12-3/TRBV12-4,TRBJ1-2,CASSLQDYGYTF
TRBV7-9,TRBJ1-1,CASSQTESANTEAFF
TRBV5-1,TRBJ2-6,CASSLEGSGANVLTF
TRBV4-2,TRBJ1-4,CASSRRVEKLFF
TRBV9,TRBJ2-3,CASSVGGLGTDTQYF
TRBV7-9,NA,CASSLGLAVETQFF
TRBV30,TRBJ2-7,CAWSSRGEQYF
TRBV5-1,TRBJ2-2,CASSIYSGGSGELFF
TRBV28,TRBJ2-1,CASSQGTPEQFF
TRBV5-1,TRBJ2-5,CASSVTGPETQYF
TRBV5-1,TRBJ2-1,CASSEGNEGNEQFF
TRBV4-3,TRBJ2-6,CASSHTSGNSGANVLTF
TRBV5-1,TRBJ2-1,CASSFPTAGRYNEQFF
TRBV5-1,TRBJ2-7,CASSLDLGASSYEQYF